A single sample is the source of the 26 T cell receptor beta chains below, sequenced in a study of Ad26.COV2.S vaccination and SARS-CoV-2 variants. Sample treatment: roughly 19 received Ad26.COV2.S at low or high dose, single or two shots; 5 received placebo; per-sample allocation not given. The study sampled participants on day 63 after the first vaccine or placebo injection. The table came from immunoSEQ multiplex PCR; TCRdb's copy has only in-frame clones and leaves some out. This table holds a few hundred thousand clones, 83% found once. The sequencing used peripheral blood, collected in a trial of Ad26.COV2.S vaccine versus placebo. Receptor source: a person aged 18 to 59 who received the Ad26.COV2.S COVID-19 vaccine or a placebo.

The chain combines TRBV29-1 with TRBJ1-2; a possible D gene is TRBD1 (5 bases). Trimming cost V 4 bases and J 7 bases, with 19 bases left between them. Per the germline V gene, CDR1 is SQVTM and CDR2 is ANQGSEA. The CDR3 sequence is 14 residues long. CDR3 nucleotide sequence: TGCAGCGTTGTGGGGGAAGGGAGGGAAGTTGGCTACACCTTC. Residues: CSVVGEGREVGYTF. Using reference TRBV29-1 and TRBJ1-2 for the parts outside the CDR3, the full variable domain is SAVISQKPSRDICQRGTSLTIQCQVDSQVTMMFWYRQQPGQSLTLIATANQGSEATYESGFVIDKFPISRPNLTFSTLTVSNMSPEDSSIYLCSVVGEGREVGYTFGSGTRLTVV.

The chain employs TRBV5-1 and TRBJ2-7; D is perhaps TRBD2 (5 bases). This CDR3 comprises 12 residues. Looked up from germline, CDR1 is SGHRS and CDR2 is YFSETQ. V shed 2 bases and J shed 3 bases, with 6 bases lying between them. The CDR3 loop is CASSFEGYEQYF. The CDR3 DNA reads as TGCGCCAGCAGCTTTGAGGGCTACGAGCAGTACTTC.

A note on this clone: The same CDR3 arises from other DNA sequences in this sample as well. The chain uses TRBV5-1 and TRBJ1-5; D uncertain. The germline V and J ends were trimmed by 0 bases and 0 bases, with 7 bases remaining between them. Germline CDR1 is SGHRS and CDR2 is YFSETQ. The CDR3 sequence is 15 residues long. CDR3 amino acids: CASSLGGNSNQPQHF. CDR3 DNA: TGCGCCAGCAGCTTGGGCGGGAATAGCAATCAGCCCCAGCATTTT.

A single count supports this clone. This chain joins TRBV3-1 (or the pseudogene TRBV3-2) and TRBJ1-2; 8 nucleotides line up with TRBD1. This CDR3 region has 13 residues. V lost 1 base, J lost 12 bases, and 7 bases stayed unmatched. The V gene's germline CDR1 is LGHDT and CDR2 YNNKEL (reference sequence). In DNA, the CDR3 is TGTGCCAGCAGCCAAGGGCGCGACAGGGGAAACACCTTC. Its translation: CASSQGRDRGNTF.

This chain connects TRBV6-5 to TRBJ1-5; D not certain. Per the germline V gene, CDR1 is MNHEY and CDR2 is SVGAGI. The CDR3 length is 14 residues. Trimming took 8 bases from V and 0 from J, leaving 11 bases between them. The CDR3 bases are TGTGCCAGCGCTGGAAGGGTTAGCAATCAGCCCCAGCATTTT. Its translation is CASAGRVSNQPQHF.

This sequence joins TRBV6-5 and TRBJ2-1; 8 bases match TRBD2. The V segment lost 7 bases and the J segment 5 bases; nucleotides outside the gene matches: 7. In germline, CDR1 is MNHEY, CDR2 SVGAGI. This CDR3 region has 14 residues. The CDR3 DNA follows: TGTGCCAGCACAGCGGGAGAAGGGCACAATGAGCAGTTCTTC. Its translation: CASTAGEGHNEQFF.

CDR3 DNA sequence: TGTGCCAGCAGATTTGCAGGGCGCAATCAGCCCCAGCATTTT. As protein: CASRFAGRNQPQHF. This chain joins TRBV6-5 and TRBJ1-5, with a weak D call TRBD1 (5 bases). This CDR3 has 14 amino acids. The germline V gene encodes CDR1 MNHEY and CDR2 SVGAGI. V was pared by 6 bases and J by 2 bases, with 11 bases between.

This clone was seen only once. The chain couples TRBV6-2 or TRBV6-3 to TRBJ2-7; 8 bases are shared with TRBD1. Germline CDR1 is MNHEY and CDR2 is SVGEGT. V gave up 5 bases and J gave up 6 bases; unmatched junction bases: 6. The CDR3 covers 13 residues. This CDR3 is CASSLGQGSEQYF. The CDR3 DNA follows: TGTGCCAGCAGTCTCGGACAGGGCTCCGAGCAGTACTTC.

V usage is TRBV6-6 and J usage is TRBJ2-4; either TRBD1 or TRBD2 may supply D (6 bases each). V lost 5 bases to trimming and J lost 4 bases, with 15 bases between them. The V gene's germline CDR1 is MNHNY and CDR2 SVGAGI (reference sequence). The CDR3 extends over 15 amino acids. DNA for the CDR3: TGTGCCAGCAGTACCCAAGGGGGGACAAAAAACATTCAGTACTTC. Translated, it gives CASSTQGGTKNIQYF.

This clone was seen a single time. The genes are TRBV5-6 and TRBJ1-2; 7 positions match TRBD1. V was pared by 6 bases and J by 4 bases, with 12 bases of the junction left unmatched. There are 15 residues in the CDR3. Germline V gives CDR1 SGHDT, CDR2 YYEEEE. CDR3 nucleotides: TGTGCCAGCATCGTAGGGGGCAGGGCTTTCTATGGCTACACCTTC. Its translation is CASIVGGRAFYGYTF.

The J gene is TRBJ1-5, the V gene TRBV12-3 or TRBV12-4; D unclear. This CDR3 has 12 residues. Trimming left V 1 base short and J 6 bases short, with 4 bases between. CDR3 region: CASSLEVQPQHF. The CDR3 region has the DNA TGTGCCAGCAGTTTAGAGGTTCAGCCCCAGCATTTT.

The J gene is TRBJ2-1, the V gene TRBV4-1; 10 nucleotides align to TRBD1. J lost 3 bases, V lost 3 bases, and 2 bases had no gene match. This CDR3 is built from 15 residues. Per the germline V gene, CDR1 is MGHRA and CDR2 is YSYEKL. The CDR3 here is CASSQRTGGYNEQFF. Here the CDR3 DNA reads TGCGCCAGCAGCCAGAGGACAGGGGGCTACAATGAGCAGTTCTTC.

Only one count was recorded for this clone. The sample carries other DNA sequences with the same CDR3. The chain combines TRBV20-1 with TRBJ1-2; no clear D gene. The V gene's germline CDR1 is DFQATT and CDR2 SNEGSKA (reference sequence). The CDR3 sequence is 11 residues long. Between the trimmed V and J ends, which lost 4 bases and 2 bases, there was a span of 5 bases. The CDR3 protein is CSATENYGYTF. As DNA, the CDR3 is TGCAGTGCTACGGAGAACTATGGCTACACCTTC.

The chain has TRBV2 and TRBJ1-4; D is possibly TRBD1 (5 bases). This CDR3 is built from 13 residues. V dropped 8 bases and J dropped 4 bases, with 11 bases sitting between them. CDR1 and CDR2 from the germline V gene are SNHLY and FYNNEI. The CDR3 sequence: CASSDTVNEKLFF. The CDR3 nucleotides are TGTGCCAGCTCGGACACCGTTAATGAAAAACTGTTTTTT. Full variable domain (missing parts from reference TRBV2 and TRBJ1-4): EPEVTQTPSHQVTQMGQEVILRCVPISNHLYFYWYRQILGQKVEFLVSFYNNEISEKSEIFDDQFSVERPDGSNFTLKIRSTKLEDSAMYFCASSDTVNEKLFFGSGTQLSVL.

The chain has TRBV5-5 and TRBJ1-2; a weak D match, TRBD1 (5 bases). The CDR3 has 14 residues. The ends were cut back, 2 bases at V and 0 bases at J, with 8 bases in the middle. Germline V lookup: CDR1 SGHKS, CDR2 YYEKEE (reference sequence). The CDR3 coding sequence is TGTGCCAGCAGCTTATTGGACACTAACTATGGCTACACCTTC. It yields the protein CASSLLDTNYGYTF.

This chain uses TRBV19 with TRBJ2-3, with 9 bases lining up with TRBD2. Germline V gene data show CDR1 as LNHDA and CDR2 as SQIVND (reference sequence). The CDR3 sequence is 16 residues long. The V segment lost 6 bases and the J segment 4 bases; nucleotides outside the gene matches: 11. The CDR3 here is CASSPWGSGGSDTQYF. CDR3 in DNA: TGTGCCAGTAGCCCATGGGGGAGCGGGGGGTCAGATACGCAGTATTTT. Drawing the rest from reference TRBV19 and TRBJ2-3, the complete variable domain is DGGITQSPKYLFRKEGQNVTLSCEQNLNHDAMYWYRQDPGQGLRLIYYSQIVNDFQKGDIAEGYSVSREKKESFPLTVTSAQKNPTAFYLCASSPWGSGGSDTQYFGPGTRLTVL.

Only one count was recorded for this clone. The rearrangement links TRBV19 to TRBJ2-7; unclear D gene. V was cut by 1 base and J by 6 bases, with 16 bases left in between. Germline V lookup: CDR1 LNHDA, CDR2 SQIVND (reference sequence). There are 15 residues in the CDR3. CDR3 sequence (DNA): TGTGCCAGTAGTATAGCCCTGAATCGGCCTTCCGAGCAGTACTTC. Translation gives CASSIALNRPSEQYF.

The chain joins TRBV9 to TRBJ2-3; tentatively, D is TRBD2 (6 bases). The CDR3 length is 17 residues. Germline lookup yields CDR1 SGDLS and CDR2 YYNGEE. Trimming removed 0 bases from V and 5 bases from J, with 19 bases in between. CDR3 sequence (DNA): TGTGCCAGCAGCGTAGGTAGCCGGGAGCTAGTCGGAGATACGCAGTATTTT. Translated, it gives CASSVGSRELVGDTQYF.

The chain is built from TRBV11-1 and TRBJ2-5; D unclear. V shed 3 bases and J shed 0 bases, with 5 bases lying between them. The V gene's germline CDR1 is SGHAT and CDR2 FQDESV (reference sequence). This CDR3 contains 13 residues. The DNA for the CDR3 is TGTGCCAGCAGCTTTGGGAACCAAGAGACCCAGTACTTC. Amino acid sequence: CASSFGNQETQYF.

The rearrangement uses TRBV9 and TRBJ1-2; 8 bases line up with TRBD1. Germline V lookup: CDR1 SGDLS, CDR2 YYNGEE. Trimming at V came to 4 bases and at J to 3 bases, leaving 14 bases not matched to a gene. This CDR3 region has 17 residues. The CDR3 sequence is CASSPRTGSRQDYGYTF. The CDR3 nucleotides read TGTGCCAGCAGCCCCCGGACAGGGAGTAGACAAGACTATGGCTACACCTTC.

The rearrangement uses TRBV7-8 and TRBJ1-5; D gene uncertain. The germline gives CDR1 SGHVS, CDR2 FQNEAQ. V lost 5 bases, J lost 5 bases, and 10 bases lay in between. The CDR3 is 13 amino acids. The CDR3 nucleotides read TGTGCCAGCAGCCAAACATTGTATCAGCCCCAGCATTTT. Its protein is CASSQTLYQPQHF.

V usage is TRBV11-2 and J usage is TRBJ2-1; 11 positions match TRBD2. CDR3 length: 17 residues. V lost 3 bases to trimming and J lost 5 bases; unmatched junction nucleotides: 9. The germline V gene encodes CDR1 SGHAT and CDR2 FQNNGV. The CDR3 is CASSFTPSGRTHNEQFF. As DNA, the CDR3 is TGTGCCAGCAGCTTCACCCCTAGCGGGAGGACCCACAATGAGCAGTTCTTC.

The gene calls are TRBV3-1 (or the pseudogene TRBV3-2) and TRBJ2-7; a possible D gene is TRBD1 (6 bases). CDR3 length: 11 residues. V lost 7 bases to trimming and J lost 4 bases, with 8 bases between them. Germline-derived CDR1 and CDR2 are LGHDT and YNNKEL (reference sequence). CDR3 sequence reads: CASTQGYEQYF. The CDR3 nucleotides read TGTGCCAGCACCCAGGGGTACGAGCAGTACTTC.

V gene TRBV4-1 combines with J gene TRBJ2-2; no firm D call. CDR3 length: 12 residues. V lost 3 bases and J 5 bases, leaving 4 bases between the germline ends. Germline CDR1 is MGHRA and CDR2 is YSYEKL. The CDR3 sequence: CASSHLTGELFF. The CDR3 DNA follows: TGCGCCAGCAGCCATTTAACCGGGGAGCTGTTTTTT.

The J gene is TRBJ2-1, the V gene TRBV11-2; a weak D match, TRBD2 (6 bases). The CDR3 loop spans 14 amino acids. V was clipped by 5 bases and J by 8 bases, with 16 bases between them. The V gene's germline CDR1 is SGHAT and CDR2 FQNNGV. The CDR3 bases are TGTGCCAGCAGCATTGTACCGGGGGAGGATGAGCAGTTCTTC. The encoded protein is CASSIVPGEDEQFF.

This CDR3 reads CASAYRGREKTQYF. DNA for the CDR3: TGTGCCAGCGCGTACAGGGGGCGTGAAAAGACCCAGTACTTC. The chain couples TRBV28 to TRBJ2-5; 9 bases match TRBD1. Germline values: CDR1 MDHEN, CDR2 SYDVKM. V lost 8 bases and J lost 6; bases outside the gene matches: 10. The CDR3 has 14 residues. The full variable domain, completed using reference TRBV28 and TRBJ2-5, is DVKVTQSSRYLVKRTGEKVFLECVQDMDHENMFWYRQDPGLGLRLIYFSYDVKMKEKGDIPEGYSVSREKKERFSLILESASTNQTSMYLCASAYRGREKTQYFGPGTRLLVL.